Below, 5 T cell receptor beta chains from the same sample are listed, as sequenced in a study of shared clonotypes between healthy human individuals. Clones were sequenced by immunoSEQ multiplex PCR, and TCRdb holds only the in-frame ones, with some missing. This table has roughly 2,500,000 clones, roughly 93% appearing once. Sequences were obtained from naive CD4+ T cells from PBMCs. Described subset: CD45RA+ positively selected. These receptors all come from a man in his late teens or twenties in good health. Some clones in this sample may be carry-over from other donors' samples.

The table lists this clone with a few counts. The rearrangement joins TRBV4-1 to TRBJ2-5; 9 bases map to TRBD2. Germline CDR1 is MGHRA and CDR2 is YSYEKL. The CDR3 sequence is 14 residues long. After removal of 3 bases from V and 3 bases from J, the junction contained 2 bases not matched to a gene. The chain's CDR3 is CASSHRLAEETQYF. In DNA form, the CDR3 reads TGCGCCAGCAGCCACAGACTAGCGGAAGAGACCCAGTACTTC.

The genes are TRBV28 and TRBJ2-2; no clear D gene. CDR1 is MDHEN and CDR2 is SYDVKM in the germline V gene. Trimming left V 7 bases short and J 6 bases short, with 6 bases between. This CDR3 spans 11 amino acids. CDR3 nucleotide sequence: TGTGCCAGCACCCAGGCCGGGGAGCTGTTTTTT. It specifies CASTQAGELFF.

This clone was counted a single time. The CDR3 protein is CASSSRGDSRVQPQHF. CDR3 nucleotides: TGTGCCAGCAGCTCTAGGGGAGACTCGCGGGTTCAGCCCCAGCATTTT. The chain couples TRBV5-5 to TRBJ1-5; D might be TRBD1 (5 bases). CDR1 is SGHKS and CDR2 is YYEKEE in the germline V gene (reference sequence). This CDR3 is built from 16 residues. V was shortened by 3 bases and J by 6 bases, with 19 bases between the two germline ends.

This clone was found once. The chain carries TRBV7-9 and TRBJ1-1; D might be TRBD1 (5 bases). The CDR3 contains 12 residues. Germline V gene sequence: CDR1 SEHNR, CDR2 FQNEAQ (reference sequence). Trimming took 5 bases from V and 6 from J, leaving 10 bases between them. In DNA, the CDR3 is TGTGCCAGCAGCCCCCCGACAGCTGAAGCTTTCTTT. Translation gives CASSPPTAEAFF.

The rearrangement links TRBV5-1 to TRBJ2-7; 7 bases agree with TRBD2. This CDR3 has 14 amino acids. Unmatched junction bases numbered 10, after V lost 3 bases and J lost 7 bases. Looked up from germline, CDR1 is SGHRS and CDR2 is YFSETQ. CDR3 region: CASSWSGDLREQYF. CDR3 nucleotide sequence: TGCGCCAGCAGCTGGAGCGGGGACCTACGAGAGCAGTACTTC.